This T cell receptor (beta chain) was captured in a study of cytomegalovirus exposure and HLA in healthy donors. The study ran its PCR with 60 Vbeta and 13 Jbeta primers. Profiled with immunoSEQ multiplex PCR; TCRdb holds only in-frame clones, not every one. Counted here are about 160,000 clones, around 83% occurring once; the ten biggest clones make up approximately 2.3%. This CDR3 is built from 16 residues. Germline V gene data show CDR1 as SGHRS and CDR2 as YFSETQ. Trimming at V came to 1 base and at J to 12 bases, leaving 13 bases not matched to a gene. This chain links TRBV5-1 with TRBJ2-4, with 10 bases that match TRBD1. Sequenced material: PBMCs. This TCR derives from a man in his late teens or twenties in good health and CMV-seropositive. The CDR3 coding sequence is TGCGCCAGCAGCTTGTTAGGGACAGGGGCTGGAGGGGATCAGTACTTC. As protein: CASSLLGTGAGGDQYF.